This TCR beta chain comes out of a study of cytomegalovirus exposure and HLA in healthy donors. Notes on the study in general: Earlier results showed most TCR beta V segments being productive about 87% or about 30% of the time. Cytomegalovirus association was assigned to about 180 TCR beta chains. Later analysis revealed greater clonal expansion in HLA-associated TCR beta chains than in equally common others.

Primers: 60 Vbeta forward and 13 Jbeta reverse. Per the authors' pipeline: Some 12 million shared chains were among the approximately 82 million unique TCR beta chains that a later analysis counted. The data were produced by immunoSEQ multiplex PCR, yet TCRdb's version contains in-frame clones alone and is incomplete. The DNA gave D and trimming, while V, J and clone size come from that table. The table lists more than 100,000 clones, 65% to 80% of them singletons. A remark on this clone: Its target is not known.

This clonotype was sampled from a woman younger than 30 in good health and CMV-seronegative. Sequencing used PBMCs.

As DNA, the CDR3 is TGTGCCAGCAGCCAAGTTAGGACAGGGGTCCCCCAGGGGACAGCCAAAAACATTCAGTACTTC. Protein: CASSQVRTGVPQGTAKNIQYF. V and J are TRBV4-2 and TRBJ2-4; 9 bases fit TRBD1. V lost 1 base, J lost 0 bases, and 16 bases stayed unmatched. Germline values: CDR1 LGHNA, CDR2 YNFKEQ. The CDR3 extends over 21 amino acids.